What follows describes a single T cell receptor beta chain. A single base separates this from a much larger clone, so it may be a read error. Deep was the level used in running the assay. Assay used: immunoSEQ multiplex PCR; TCRdb lists only in-frame clones, some missing. The sample lists 950,000 to 1,200,000 clones, roughly 80% seen once, with more than 0.85% in the top ten. This specimen belongs to a study of shared clonotypes between healthy human individuals. Study overall: CD8 memory received one plate per donor, CD8 naive two, CD4 memory three and CD4 naive three.

The CDR3 has 14 amino acids. Looked up from germline, CDR1 is MNHEY and CDR2 is SMNVEV (reference sequence). J lost 1 base, V lost 11 bases, and 6 bases had no gene match. The chain links TRBV27 to TRBJ1-5; 9 nucleotides line up with TRBD1. The source of this sequence is a man in his late teens or twenties in good health. Some clones in this sample may be carry-over from other donors' samples. Sequencing input: memory CD4+ T cells from PBMCs. Subset meaning: CD45RA-negative fraction. CDR3 protein: CAGRGTGSNQPQHF. The CDR3 region has the DNA TGTGCCGGCCGAGGGACAGGGAGCAATCAGCCCCAGCATTTT.